A selection of T cell receptor beta chains follows, all from one sample in a study of blood T cells in healthy people across ages. One entry per CDR3 protein results from TCRdb running MiXCR on the 5' RACE reads. The repertoire holds fewer than 900,000 distinct CDR3 sequences, approximately 35% seen once, with approximately 12% in the top ten. Sequenced sample: blood. Receptors originate from a man between 18 and 35 years old in good health. The conserved cysteine and the conserved F or W are not part of the CDR3 here.

V	J	CDR3
TRBV20-1	TRBJ2-2	SARQGRHTGELF
TRBV6-1	TRBJ2-2	ASRISSGGLNTGELF
TRBV12-3/TRBV12-4	TRBJ1-2	ASSVLQGNYGYT
TRBV11-2	TRBJ2-3	ASSTTGGLADTQY
TRBV6-5	TRBJ1-6	ATSRGPPNNSPPH
TRBV27	TRBJ2-1	ASSEGRVAYNEQF
TRBV7-2	TRBJ2-1	ASSARLAGAYEQF
TRBV20-1	TRBJ2-1	SALNLAGGPPDGQF
TRBV7-2	.	ASSFTGASVTQY
TRBV29-1	TRBJ1-1	SVPPSTEAF
TRBV12-3/TRBV12-4	TRBJ1-4	ASSSYRDEKLF
TRBV20-1	TRBJ2-1	SATAREGSGSYNEQF
TRBV5-1	TRBJ2-5	ASSFRTGVYNEQY
TRBV7-2	TRBJ2-1	ASSSEYNEQF
TRBV10-3	TRBJ2-5	AIRDSGGAPETQY
TRBV7-2	.	ASGRATYEQY
TRBV12-3/TRBV12-4	TRBJ2-1	ASRDWASHNEQF
TRBV5-1	TRBJ1-6	ASSLDENSPLH
TRBV12-3/TRBV12-4	TRBJ2-4	ASSLRDPGTKNIQY
TRBV20-1	TRBJ2-1	SVSPTGDVDEQF
TRBV2	TRBJ2-2	ASSEAPVVGGELF
TRBV7-9	TRBJ1-1	ASSLWAGGLNTEAF
TRBV7-9	TRBJ2-3	ASSLRNPFDTQY
TRBV20-1	TRBJ1-1	SAPDRPNTEAF
TRBV5-5	TRBJ2-3	ASSLEAERITDTQY
TRBV5-1	TRBJ2-3	ASSGGRAATDTQY
TRBV5-1	TRBJ2-3	ASSPSTGGADTQY
TRBV6-2/TRBV6-3	TRBJ2-6	ASTIPAGRSGANVLT
TRBV19	TRBJ1-1	ASSPYFPTGENTEAF
TRBV5-8	TRBJ1-6	ASSLNGVSPLH
TRBV9	TRBJ2-5	ASSNHLRGLNEQY
TRBV12-3/TRBV12-4	TRBJ1-2	ASRDQDGLYGYT
TRBV20-1	TRBJ2-1	SARDSWRGPEQF
TRBV20-1	TRBJ1-5	SAKARERGNQPQH
TRBV20-1	TRBJ1-2	SAIRDRGYVDYT
TRBV6-6	TRBJ1-1	ASVTGGGAEAF
TRBV4-1	TRBJ1-6	ASSPTDGNNSPLH
TRBV2	TRBJ2-7	ASSAGRGTSYEQY
TRBV12-3/TRBV12-4	TRBJ2-7	ASSLRLSYEQY
TRBV2	TRBJ2-2	ASDGSSNTGELF
TRBV20-1	TRBJ2-7	SATQRDYNEQY
TRBV10-3	TRBJ2-7	AISERREITYEQY
TRBV9	TRBJ2-5	ASSPRERGDIQETQY
TRBV28	TRBJ2-4	ASRGTGGAKNIQY
TRBV6-2/TRBV6-3	TRBJ2-3	ASSRDIQGLTDTQY
TRBV20-1	TRBJ2-2	SAKGGGTGELF
TRBV20-1	TRBJ1-2	SARVTGINYGYT
TRBV5-1	TRBJ1-1	ASSHGQGENTEAF
TRBV7-2	TRBJ2-5	ASSLDLGGGKTQY
TRBV3-1	TRBJ2-5	ASSQEVPSWEQY
TRBV5-1	TRBJ2-5	ASSLAGRYIQETQY
TRBV12-3/TRBV12-4	TRBJ1-3	ASSLRQGDTIY
TRBV5-1	TRBJ2-2	ASSVGPPTNTGELF
TRBV4-2	TRBJ2-3	ASSLGQGEGVTQY